This T cell receptor (beta chain) was retrieved from a study of blood T cells in healthy people across ages. Trimming pared 0 bases from V and 0 bases from J, leaving 10 bases between. CDR3 length: 17 amino acids. Germline CDR1 reads SGHRS; CDR2 reads YFSETQ. A second PCR of roughly 6 to 12 cycles used a sample-barcoded 5' primer and a J-beta primer mix. TCRdb reprocessed the 5' RACE reads via MiXCR and lists one record per CDR3 protein. The data show more than 900,000 distinct CDR3 sequences, approximately 26% seen once. These sequences were also reported in another study, on T cells of mothers and their children.

Sequenced sample: blood. The sequence was collected from a girl aged 2-10 years in good health. The chain joins TRBV5-1 to TRBJ2-6; no clear D gene. CDR3 coding DNA: TGCGCCAGCAGCTTGGTCCCTTGGGGCTCTGGGGCCAACGTCCTGACTTTC. Translation: CASSLVPWGSGANVLTF.